This T cell receptor (beta chain) comes out of a study of long-term antiretroviral therapy in people with HIV. The study's findings and limits: The repertoire was dominated at all time points by clones expanded before ART. Dating from the mid-2000s to the late 2010s, the blood was possibly obtained under older ART regimens.

Version v3.0 of the immunoSEQ assay was performed at survey level. Sequencing had a target that covered about 35,000-55,000 T-cell genomes per sample. The data were produced by immunoSEQ multiplex PCR, yet TCRdb's version contains in-frame clones alone and is incomplete. The table records tens of thousands of clones, approximately 90% of them present only once. Note on this clone: The antigen is unknown.

Treatment of all HIV participants took place in the United States. This TCR derives from a woman aged 18-29 years with HIV. The specimen was unsorted PBMCs, collected 1.8 years after starting antiretroviral therapy.

The CDR3 DNA reads TGTGCCAGCATCTCCAGGGGAAGTGAGGACTATGGCTACACCTTC. Protein product: CASISRGSEDYGYTF. This chain links TRBV19 with TRBJ1-2, with D maybe TRBD1 (6 bases). CDR1 and CDR2 from the germline V gene are LNHDA and SQIVND (reference sequence). The ends were cut back, 9 bases at V and 3 bases at J, with 20 bases in the middle. CDR3 size: 15 residues.